The 22 T cell receptor beta chains presented below share a single source sample, sequenced in a study of shared clonotypes between healthy human individuals. The table came from immunoSEQ multiplex PCR; TCRdb's copy has only in-frame clones and leaves some out. Of 2 million to 3 million clones listed, around nine tenths were seen once; the top ten hold 0.13% to 0.15%. The sample consisted of naive CD4+ T cells sorted from blood. Indicated subset: CD45RA+ positively selected. These TCRs come from a man aged 18 to 29 in good health.

This clone showed up just once. As DNA, the CDR3 is TGTGCCAGCAGCACTGATCTAGGGGGCACAGATACGCAGTATTTT. Translated: CASSTDLGGTDTQYF. This chain joins TRBV5-4 and TRBJ2-3, with D maybe TRBD1 (5 bases). In germline, CDR1 is SGHNT, CDR2 YYREEE (reference sequence). Trimming pared 4 bases from V and 1 base from J, leaving 13 bases between. The CDR3 is 15 amino acids.

The chain carries TRBV4-3 and TRBJ2-1; D call uncertain. The CDR3 covers 13 residues. Trimming took off 4 bases at V and 7 bases at J, with 11 bases between the two ends. Germline CDR1 LGHNA, CDR2 YSLEER. The CDR3 nucleotides are TGCGCCAGCAGCCCATATAACGGGAATGAGCAGTTCTTC. Its protein product is CASSPYNGNEQFF.

This clone appeared a few times. The chain combines TRBV18 with TRBJ1-5, with unresolved D. Trimming removed 4 bases from V and 0 bases from J, with 10 bases in between. Looked up from germline, CDR1 is KGHSH and CDR2 is LQKENI. This CDR3 has 15 residues. CDR3 protein: CASSRAADSNQPQHF. The DNA of the CDR3 is TGTGCCAGCTCACGAGCCGCCGATAGCAATCAGCCCCAGCATTTT.

V gene TRBV5-6 combines with J gene TRBJ2-3, with 13 bases aligning to TRBD2. Germline CDR1 is SGHDT and CDR2 is YYEEEE. The CDR3 sequence is 17 residues long. V dropped 2 bases and J dropped 2; count of bases not matched to a gene: 5. CDR3 amino acids: CASSFRLAGGLTDTQYF. Written as DNA, the CDR3 is TGTGCCAGCAGCTTTAGACTAGCGGGAGGCCTCACAGATACGCAGTATTTT.

The chain is built from TRBV5-5 and TRBJ1-4; D gene unclear. The length of the CDR3 is 18 residues. V was trimmed by 3 bases and J by 1 base, leaving 19 bases between them. Looked up from germline, CDR1 is SGHKS and CDR2 is YYEKEE (reference sequence). The CDR3 DNA follows: TGTGCCAGCAGCTCCCGGCAGGCCCAATTATTAACTAATGAAAAACTGTTTTTT. Its protein product is CASSSRQAQLLTNEKLFF.

V usage is TRBV5-1 and J usage is TRBJ2-7; D unclear. The V gene's germline CDR1 is SGHRS and CDR2 YFSETQ. V gave up 4 bases and J gave up 0 bases, with 8 bases separating them. The CDR3 has 13 amino acids. In nucleotides, the CDR3 is TGCGCCAGCAGCCCGACGCACTCCTACGAGCAGTACTTC. Translating gives CASSPTHSYEQYF.

The J gene is TRBJ2-5, the V gene TRBV2; D ambiguous. The V end lost 6 bases, the J end lost 2 bases, and 10 bases lay between the germline ends. The CDR3 totals 13 residues. Germline assignment: CDR1 SNHLY and CDR2 FYNNEI. The CDR3 DNA reads TGTGCCAGCAGGGTCGACATACAAGAGACCCAGTACTTC. It codes for CASRVDIQETQYF.

The count of this clone is one. The chain couples TRBV6-6 to TRBJ2-3; D not resolved. This CDR3 region has 11 residues. Germline values: CDR1 MNHNY, CDR2 SVGAGI (reference sequence). Trimming removed 7 bases from V and 3 bases from J, with 5 bases in between. The CDR3 loop is CASKLTDTQYF. CDR3 DNA: TGTGCCAGCAAGCTAACAGATACGCAGTATTTT.

V and J are TRBV19 and TRBJ2-4; no clear D gene. Per the germline V gene, CDR1 is LNHDA and CDR2 is SQIVND (reference sequence). This CDR3 has 13 amino acids. The V end lost 7 bases, the J end lost 2 bases, and 9 bases lay between the germline ends. The CDR3 nucleotides read TGTGCCAGTACGGCAAGTCCCAAAAACATTCAGTACTTC. Encoded protein: CASTASPKNIQYF. Filled out from reference TRBV19 and TRBJ2-4, the complete variable domain reads DGGITQSPKYLFRKEGQNVTLSCEQNLNHDAMYWYRQDPGQGLRLIYYSQIVNDFQKGDIAEGYSVSREKKESFPLTVTSAQKNPTAFYLCASTASPKNIQYFGAGTRLSVL.

The chain uses TRBV7-9 and TRBJ2-5; the D gene is possibly TRBD2 (5 bases). The V gene's germline CDR1 is SEHNR and CDR2 FQNEAQ (reference sequence). V was pared by 5 bases and J by 2 bases, with 9 bases between. This CDR3 region has 13 residues. The CDR3 loop is CASSVAGQETQYF. The CDR3 DNA reads TGTGCCAGCAGCGTGGCGGGTCAAGAGACCCAGTACTTC.

J is TRBJ2-3 and V is TRBV6-4, with 14 bases that match TRBD2. Germline V gene sequence: CDR1 MRHNA, CDR2 SNTAGT. Losses at the gene ends were 5 bases for V and 1 base for J; bases not matched to a gene: 2. CDR3 length: 16 amino acids. As DNA, the CDR3 is TGTGCCAGCAGTACGGGACTAGCGGGGGGCACAGATACGCAGTATTTT. Translation: CASSTGLAGGTDTQYF.

The chain employs TRBV9 and TRBJ2-5; the match to TRBD1 covers 8 bases. In germline, CDR1 is SGDLS, CDR2 YYNGEE. The ends lost 4 bases at V and 2 bases at J; junction bases unmatched: 7. The CDR3 contains 15 residues. The CDR3 nucleotides read TGTGCCAGCAGCAGGACAGGGCCGCTACAAGAGACCCAGTACTTC. It translates to CASSRTGPLQETQYF.

A remark on this clone: This sample also contains other DNA sequences that code for the same CDR3. The rearrangement links TRBV11-2 to TRBJ2-7; D remains ambiguous. The CDR3 is 12 residues long. Germline V gives CDR1 SGHAT, CDR2 FQNNGV. With 0 bases removed from V and 3 bases from J, the gap between germline ends came to 3 bases. CDR3 residues: CASSLEGYEQYF. The CDR3 coding sequence is TGTGCCAGCAGCTTAGAAGGCTACGAGCAGTACTTC. Full variable domain (missing parts from reference TRBV11-2 and TRBJ2-7): EAGVAQSPRYKIIEKRQSVAFWCNPISGHATLYWYQQILGQGPKLLIQFQNNGVVDDSQLPKDRFSAERLKGVDSTLKIQPAKLEDSAVYLCASSLEGYEQYFGPGTRLTVT.

A remark on this clone: Other DNA sequences in this sample translate to the same CDR3. The genes are TRBV4-1 and TRBJ2-5; D possibly corresponds to TRBD1 (5 bases). CDR3 length: 11 residues. The ends were cut back, 5 bases at V and 4 bases at J, with 5 bases in the middle. Germline V gives CDR1 MGHRA, CDR2 YSYEKL. CDR3 residues: CASSRGETQYF. In nucleotides, the CDR3 is TGCGCCAGCAGCAGGGGAGAGACCCAGTACTTC.

The chain carries TRBV6-5 and TRBJ1-2; D is possibly TRBD1 (6 bases). Germline V gives CDR1 MNHEY, CDR2 SVGAGI. Trimming left V 7 bases short and J 2 bases short, with 11 bases between. CDR3 length equals 13 residues. CDR3 DNA: TGTGCCAGCACAACCCAGGGGAACTATGGCTACACCTTC. Translation: CASTTQGNYGYTF.

On this clone itself: Different DNA sequences within this sample yield the same CDR3. The V call is TRBV10-2, the J call TRBJ2-7; D uncertain. The CDR3 contains 14 residues. V gave up 2 bases and J gave up 2 bases, with 10 bases separating them. CDR1 and CDR2 from the germline V gene are WSHSY and SAAADI. The CDR3 loop is CASSETGLTYEQYF. The CDR3 DNA reads as TGCGCCAGCAGTGAGACCGGGCTAACCTACGAGCAGTACTTC.

This rearrangement joins TRBV10-3 to TRBJ2-6; either TRBD1 or TRBD2 may fit D (5 bases each). Germline assignment: CDR1 ENHRY and CDR2 SYGVKD. This CDR3 is built from 15 residues. V gave up 7 bases and J gave up 0 bases, with 10 bases separating them. The CDR3, as DNA: TGTGCCATCACCAGAGGGGACTCTGGGGCCAACGTCCTGACTTTC. Residues: CAITRGDSGANVLTF.

This sequence joins TRBV5-6 and TRBJ1-3; unclear D gene. Germline values: CDR1 SGHDT, CDR2 YYEEEE. The V end was cut by 2 bases, the J end by 4 bases, with 7 bases between. The CDR3 spans 13 residues. The CDR3 region is CASSFKGGNTIYF. CDR3 bases: TGTGCCAGCAGCTTCAAAGGGGGAAACACCATATATTTT.

This chain connects TRBV5-4 to TRBJ2-5; D is possibly TRBD2 (5 bases). The CDR3 loop spans 13 amino acids. CDR1 and CDR2 from the germline V gene are SGHNT and YYREEE (reference sequence). Trimming took off 4 bases at V and 4 bases at J, with 11 bases between the two ends. CDR3 bases: TGTGCCAGCAGCCTCGGGAACGGAGAGACCCAGTACTTC. Protein: CASSLGNGETQYF.

This rearrangement joins TRBV6-5 to TRBJ1-4; no definite D call. CDR3 length equals 15 residues. V was clipped by 0 bases and J by 7 bases, with 12 bases between them. Germline V gene lookup returns CDR1 MNHEY and CDR2 SVGAGI. CDR3 DNA sequence: TGTGCCAGCAGTTACTCGAAGAAGAATAGTGAAAAACTGTTTTTT. Its translation: CASSYSKKNSEKLFF.

The chain has TRBV18 and TRBJ2-5, with 7 bases identical to TRBD1. CDR1 is KGHSH, CDR2 LQKENI, per germline. CDR3 length: 15 amino acids. Unmatched junction bases numbered 6, after V lost 2 bases and J lost 3 bases. This chain's CDR3 is CASSPRGTVKETQYF. The CDR3 DNA reads TGTGCCAGCTCACCAAGAGGGACAGTCAAAGAGACCCAGTACTTC.

This rearrangement joins TRBV2 to TRBJ2-3; TRBD2 matches 11 bases. Germline V lookup: CDR1 SNHLY, CDR2 FYNNEI. This CDR3 comprises 15 residues. V trimming: 10 bases; J trimming: 0 bases; junction bases outside the gene matches: 6. The CDR3 sequence is CATKGTSGSTDTQYF. The CDR3 DNA reads TGTGCCACCAAAGGGACTAGCGGTAGCACAGATACGCAGTATTTT.